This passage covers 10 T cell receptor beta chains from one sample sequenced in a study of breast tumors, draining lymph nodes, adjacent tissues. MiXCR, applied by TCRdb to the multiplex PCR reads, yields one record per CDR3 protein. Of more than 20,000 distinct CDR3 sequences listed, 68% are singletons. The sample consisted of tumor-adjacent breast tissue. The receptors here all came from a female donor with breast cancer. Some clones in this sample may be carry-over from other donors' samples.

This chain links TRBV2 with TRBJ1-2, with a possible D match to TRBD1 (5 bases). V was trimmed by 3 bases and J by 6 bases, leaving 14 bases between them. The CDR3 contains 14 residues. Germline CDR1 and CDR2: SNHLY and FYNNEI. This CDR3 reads CASSDYPGGDGYTF. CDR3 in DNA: TGTGCCAGCAGTGATTACCCCGGGGGGGATGGCTACACCTTC. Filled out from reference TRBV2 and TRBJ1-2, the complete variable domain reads EPEVTQTPSHQVTQMGQEVILRCVPISNHLYFYWYRQILGQKVEFLVSFYNNEISEKSEIFDDQFSVERPDGSNFTLKIRSTKLEDSAMYFCASSDYPGGDGYTFGSGTRLTVV.

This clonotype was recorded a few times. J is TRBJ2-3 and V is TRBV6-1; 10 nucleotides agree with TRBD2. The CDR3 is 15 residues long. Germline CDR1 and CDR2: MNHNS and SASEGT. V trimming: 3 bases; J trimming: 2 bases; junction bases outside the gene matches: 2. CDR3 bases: TGTGCCAGCAGTGATAGCGGGGGGTCCACAGATACGCAGTATTTT. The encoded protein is CASSDSGGSTDTQYF.

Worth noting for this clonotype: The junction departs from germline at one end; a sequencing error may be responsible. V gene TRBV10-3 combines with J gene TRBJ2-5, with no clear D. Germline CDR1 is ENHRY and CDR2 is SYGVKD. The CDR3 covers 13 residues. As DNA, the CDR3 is TGTGCCATCGGTGACAACAACCAAGAGACCCAGTACTTC. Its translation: CAIGDNNQETQYF.

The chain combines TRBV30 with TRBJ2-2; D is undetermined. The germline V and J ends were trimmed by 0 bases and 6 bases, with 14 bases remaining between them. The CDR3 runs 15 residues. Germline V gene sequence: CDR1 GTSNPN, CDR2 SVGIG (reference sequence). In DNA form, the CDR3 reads TGTGCCTGGAGTGTAAGGGTGATGCTCCCCGGGGAGCTGTTTTTT. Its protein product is CAWSVRVMLPGELFF.

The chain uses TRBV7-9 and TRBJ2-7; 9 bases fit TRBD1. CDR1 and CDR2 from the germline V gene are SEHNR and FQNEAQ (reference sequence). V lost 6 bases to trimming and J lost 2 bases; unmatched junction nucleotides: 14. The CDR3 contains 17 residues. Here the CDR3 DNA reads TGTGCCAGCAGGTCGGACAGGGGAGTATCGAATGCCTACGAGCAGTACTTC. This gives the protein CASRSDRGVSNAYEQYF.

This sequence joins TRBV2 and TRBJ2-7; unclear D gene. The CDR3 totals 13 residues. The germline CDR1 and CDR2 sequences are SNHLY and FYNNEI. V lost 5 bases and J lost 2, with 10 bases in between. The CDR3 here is CASSKGLTYEQYF. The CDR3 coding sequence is TGTGCCAGCAGTAAAGGGCTAACCTACGAGCAGTACTTC.

DNA of the CDR3: TGTGCCACCAGCAGAGATCTTAGCGGGATCAGCGAGCAGTACTTC. Amino acid sequence: CATSRDLSGISEQYF. V usage is TRBV15 and J usage is TRBJ2-7, with 8 bases that match TRBD2. After removal of 0 bases from V and 6 bases from J, the junction contained 7 bases not matched to a gene. The germline V gene encodes CDR1 LNHNV and CDR2 YYDKDF (reference sequence). This CDR3 spans 15 amino acids.

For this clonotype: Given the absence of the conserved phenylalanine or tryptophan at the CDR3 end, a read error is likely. The CDR3 sequence: CTSSFMLGQGVLGSQYL. CDR3 in DNA: TGTACCAGCAGCTTTATGTTGGGACAGGGGGTACTGGGGTCCCAGTACCTC. The chain links TRBV5-5 to TRBJ2-5, with 11 bases lining up with TRBD1. This CDR3 spans 17 amino acids. Per germline, CDR1 SGHKS and CDR2 YYEKEE (reference sequence).

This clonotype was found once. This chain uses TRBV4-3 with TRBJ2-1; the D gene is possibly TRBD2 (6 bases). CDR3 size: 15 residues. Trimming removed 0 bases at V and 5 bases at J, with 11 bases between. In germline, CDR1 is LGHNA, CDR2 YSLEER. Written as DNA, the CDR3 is TGCGCCAGCAGCCAAGATCTCGGGACTCACAATGAGCAGTTCTTC. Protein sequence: CASSQDLGTHNEQFF.

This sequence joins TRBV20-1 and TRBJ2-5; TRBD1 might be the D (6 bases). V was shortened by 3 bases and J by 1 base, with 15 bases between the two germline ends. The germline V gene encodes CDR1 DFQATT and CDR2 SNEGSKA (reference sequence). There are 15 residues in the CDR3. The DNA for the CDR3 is TGCAGTGCTAGTGCAAACAGGGTTGCCCAAGAGACCCAGTACTTC. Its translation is CSASANRVAQETQYF.